Below are 23 T cell receptor beta chains sequenced from a single sample in a study of cytomegalovirus exposure and HLA in healthy donors. 13 Jbeta primers and 60 Vbeta primers were used for the PCR. Using immunoSEQ multiplex PCR, the repertoire was profiled, and TCRdb retains in-frame clones only, with some absent. The sample lists about 100,000 clones; around 80% were seen once. Input material: PBMCs. The receptors stem from a woman in her sixties in good health and CMV-seronegative.

This sequence joins TRBV5-1 and TRBJ1-2; possibly TRBD1 for D (5 bases). This CDR3 is built from 15 residues. In germline, CDR1 is SGHRS, CDR2 YFSETQ. The ends were cut back, 0 bases at V and 4 bases at J, with 13 bases in the middle. In nucleotides, the CDR3 is TGCGCCAGCAGCTTGGCATCCGGGGGTCCCTATGGCTACACCTTC. Residues: CASSLASGGPYGYTF.

Worth noting for this clone: The final CDR3 position lacks the conserved phenylalanine or tryptophan, pointing to a likely read error. The V and J genes are TRBV6-6 and TRBJ1-1, with TRBD1 as a possible D gene (6 bases). CDR1 and CDR2 (germline): MNHNY, SVGAGI (reference sequence). The CDR3 is 14 amino acids. Between the trimmed V and J ends, which lost 2 bases and 0 bases, there was a span of 7 bases. CDR3 DNA sequence: TGTGCCAGCAGTTACGGACAGATGAACACTGAAGCTTTCCTT. This sequence encodes CASSYGQMNTEAFL.

V usage is TRBV19 and J usage is TRBJ1-1; maybe TRBD1 (6 bases). V lost 8 bases to trimming and J lost 3 bases, with 13 bases between them. This CDR3 has 13 residues. The germline CDR1 and CDR2 sequences are LNHDA and SQIVND (reference sequence). The CDR3 sequence: CASGSQGYTEAFF. In DNA, the CDR3 is TGTGCCAGTGGATCACAGGGTTACACTGAAGCTTTCTTT. Together with reference TRBV19 and TRBJ1-1, the CDR3 gives the full variable domain: DGGITQSPKYLFRKEGQNVTLSCEQNLNHDAMYWYRQDPGQGLRLIYYSQIVNDFQKGDIAEGYSVSREKKESFPLTVTSAQKNPTAFYLCASGSQGYTEAFFGQGTRLTVV.

The chain links TRBV11-2 to TRBJ1-1; 9 bases line up with TRBD1. This CDR3 has 15 amino acids. CDR1 and CDR2 (germline): SGHAT, FQNNGV. The junction had 8 bases not matched to a gene; V was cut back by 5 bases and J by 4 bases. The CDR3 coding sequence is TGTGCCAGCAGCGGCTACAGGGGGCCGAGCACTGAAGCTTTCTTT. This codes for CASSGYRGPSTEAFF.

V usage is TRBV7-9 and J usage is TRBJ2-2; D remains ambiguous. The CDR3 is made up of 12 amino acids. V was shortened by 2 bases and J by 8 bases, with 6 bases between the two germline ends. Germline V CDR1 and CDR2: SEHNR, FQNEAQ (reference sequence). The CDR3 nucleotides read TGTGCCAGCAGCTTAATCCCGGGGGAGCTGTTTTTT. It translates to CASSLIPGELFF.

This chain uses TRBV19 with TRBJ2-1, with 9 bases lining up with TRBD1. The CDR3 extends over 13 amino acids. V lost 10 bases and J lost 3; bases outside the gene matches: 4. The germline V gene has CDR1 LNHDA and CDR2 SQIVND (reference sequence). DNA of the CDR3: TGTGCCACCGCGGGACAGGGCTACAATGAGCAGTTCTTC. Translation gives CATAGQGYNEQFF.

This chain joins TRBV10-3 and TRBJ1-5; D remains ambiguous. The CDR3 is 14 amino acids. V lost 10 bases and J lost 0, with 13 bases in between. Per germline, CDR1 ENHRY and CDR2 SYGVKD. CDR3 DNA sequence: TGTGCCACCGGCGGGGATTATAGCAATCAGCCCCAGCATTTT. This codes for CATGGDYSNQPQHF.

The sample holds a few counts of this clone. This chain joins TRBV6-5 and TRBJ1-3, with unresolved D. Germline V lookup: CDR1 MNHEY, CDR2 SVGAGI. Between the trimmed V and J ends, which lost 5 bases and 4 bases, there was a span of 3 bases. The CDR3 covers 11 residues. The CDR3 region has the DNA TGTGCCAGCAGTCGGGGAAACACCATATATTTT. This encodes CASSRGNTIYF.

The chain joins TRBV6-5 to TRBJ2-5, with D possibly TRBD2 on 5 matching bases. This CDR3 is 14 amino acids long. The germline V and J ends were trimmed by 5 bases and 5 bases, with 15 bases remaining between them. Germline V gene sequence: CDR1 MNHEY, CDR2 SVGAGI. As DNA, the CDR3 is TGTGCCAGCAGTCAATCGGGGTTAAAGGAGACCCAGTACTTC. Translating gives CASSQSGLKETQYF.

This rearrangement joins TRBV7-2 to TRBJ2-3; 8 bases map to TRBD2. The CDR3 spans 14 residues. V gave up 5 bases and J gave up 6 bases; unmatched junction bases: 7. Germline V lookup: CDR1 SGHTA, CDR2 FQGNSA. In DNA form, the CDR3 reads TGTGCCAGCAGCCGGGAGGGGGGCAGGGATACGCAGTATTTT. Encoded protein: CASSREGGRDTQYF.

The V and J genes are TRBV6-1 and TRBJ2-3; the D is unclear. CDR3 length: 15 residues. Germline V gene sequence: CDR1 MNHNS, CDR2 SASEGT. Trimming shortened V by 1 base and J by 1 base, and 9 bases separated the two germline ends. The CDR3 DNA is TGTGCCAGCAGTGAAGTTAGTAGCCGCACAGATACGCAGTATTTT. Translation gives CASSEVSSRTDTQYF.

V is TRBV28 and J is TRBJ1-2, with D perhaps matching TRBD1 (6 bases). The CDR3 has 12 residues. With 10 bases removed from V and 6 bases from J, the gap between germline ends came to 15 bases. Per germline, CDR1 MDHEN and CDR2 SYDVKM. CDR3 loop: CAITRTDNGYTF. In nucleotides, the CDR3 is TGTGCCATCACTAGGACAGACAATGGCTACACCTTC.

The genes are TRBV4-1 and TRBJ2-7; possible D gene TRBD2, 5 bases. Germline V gene data show CDR1 as MGHRA and CDR2 as YSYEKL. Trimming shortened V by 0 bases and J by 7 bases, and 10 bases separated the two germline ends. The CDR3 is 13 residues long. The CDR3 DNA reads as TGCGCCAGCAGCCAAGATGAGGGTCGTGAGCAGTACTTC. Amino acids: CASSQDEGREQYF.

This chain connects TRBV5-1 to TRBJ2-6; 7 bases are a match to TRBD1. The ends lost 4 bases at V and 0 bases at J; junction bases unmatched: 7. This CDR3 is 17 amino acids long. The V gene's germline CDR1 is SGHRS and CDR2 YFSETQ. CDR3 sequence (DNA): TGCGCCAGCAGCCCCAGGGACAGCTACTCTGGGGCCAACGTCCTGACTTTC. It translates to CASSPRDSYSGANVLTF.

This clone showed up just a few times. Other DNA sequences in this specimen translate into the identical CDR3. This chain's CDR3 is CASSSGQGSYEQYF. CDR3 DNA sequence: TGTGCCAGCAGTTCGGGACAGGGCTCCTACGAGCAGTACTTC. The genes are TRBV6-5 and TRBJ2-7, with 9 bases aligning to TRBD1. This CDR3 spans 14 amino acids. The germline gives CDR1 MNHEY, CDR2 SVGAGI. The junction had 1 base not matched to a gene; V was cut back by 4 bases and J by 0 bases.

This chain links TRBV4-3 with TRBJ1-1; D is unresolved. This CDR3 has 15 amino acids. Trimming took 2 bases from V and 0 from J, leaving 10 bases between them. Germline V gene data show CDR1 as LGHNA and CDR2 as YSLEER. This CDR3 is CASSQTDKMNTEAFF. CDR3 sequence (DNA): TGCGCCAGCAGCCAAACCGACAAGATGAACACTGAAGCTTTCTTT.

The CDR3 region is CASSQGVLAKNIQYF. The CDR3 region has the DNA TGCGCCAGCAGCCAAGGAGTATTAGCCAAAAACATTCAGTACTTC. The chain is built from TRBV4-3 and TRBJ2-4; unclear D gene. V was cut by 1 base and J by 0 bases, with 7 bases left in between. The length of the CDR3 is 15 residues. From germline, CDR1 is LGHNA and CDR2 YSLEER.

A single count supports this clone. Because the CDR3's place on the DNA is in doubt, the DNA is left out and the CDR3 is given as listed by TCRdb. The gene calls are TRBV11-2 and TRBJ2-7; the D call in the table, TRBD1, was not verified against the DNA. 16 amino acids form the CDR3, both terminal residues included. Germline assignment: CDR1 SGHAT and CDR2 FQNNGV. This CDR3 is CAIYLCRRDSSYEQYF.

The V call is TRBV12-5, the J call TRBJ1-5; maybe TRBD1 (5 bases). The length of the CDR3 is 12 residues. Trimming cost V 0 bases and J 11 bases, with 8 bases left between them. Germline V gives CDR1 LGHNT, CDR2 FRNRAP. DNA of the CDR3: TGTGCTAGTGGTTTGGTAGGAGGGGCCCAGCATTTT. It yields the protein CASGLVGGAQHF.

The J gene is TRBJ1-1, the V gene TRBV6-5, with TRBD1 identical over 9 bases. The V and J ends lost 3 bases and 5 bases, in that order; junction bases with no gene match: 7. There are 15 residues in the CDR3. Germline lookup yields CDR1 MNHEY and CDR2 SVGAGI. CDR3 DNA: TGTGCCAGCAGTTATGAAGGGACAGGGAGGACTGAAGCTTTCTTT. As protein: CASSYEGTGRTEAFF.

The chain uses TRBV7-8 and TRBJ2-3, with 7 bases fitting TRBD1. The CDR3 runs to 14 residues. The J segment lost 1 base and the V segment lost 4 bases, leaving 2 bases of the junction unmatched. Germline V gives CDR1 SGHVS, CDR2 FQNEAQ. The CDR3 DNA reads as TGTGCCAGCAGCTCCGGACAGGGCACAGATACGCAGTATTTT. Its translation: CASSSGQGTDTQYF.

The chain links TRBV9 to TRBJ2-3, with D hard to call. V lost 0 bases and J 6 bases, leaving 11 bases between the germline ends. Germline lookup yields CDR1 SGDLS and CDR2 YYNGEE. The CDR3 is 14 residues long. This CDR3 reads CASSVAPRSDTQYF. The CDR3 coding sequence is TGTGCCAGCAGCGTAGCACCCAGATCCGATACGCAGTATTTT.

The rearrangement links TRBV2 to TRBJ1-2; 10 nucleotides align to TRBD1. Germline CDR1 SNHLY, CDR2 FYNNEI. This CDR3 region has 13 residues. J lost 3 bases, V lost 6 bases, and 1 base had no gene match. The CDR3 bases are TGTGCCAGCAGAGGGACAGGGGACTATGGCTACACCTTC. The encoded protein is CASRGTGDYGYTF.